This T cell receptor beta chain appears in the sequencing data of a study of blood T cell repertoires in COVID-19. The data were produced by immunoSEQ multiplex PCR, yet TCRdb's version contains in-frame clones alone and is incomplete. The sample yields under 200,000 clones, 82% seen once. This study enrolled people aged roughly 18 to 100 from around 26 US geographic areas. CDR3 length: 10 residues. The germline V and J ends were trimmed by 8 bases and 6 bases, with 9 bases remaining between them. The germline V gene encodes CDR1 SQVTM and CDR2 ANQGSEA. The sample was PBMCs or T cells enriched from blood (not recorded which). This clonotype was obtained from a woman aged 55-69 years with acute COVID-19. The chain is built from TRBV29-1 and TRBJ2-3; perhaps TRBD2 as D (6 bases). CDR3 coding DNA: TGCAGCAGCGGGTCCGATACGCAGTATTTT. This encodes CSSGSDTQYF.